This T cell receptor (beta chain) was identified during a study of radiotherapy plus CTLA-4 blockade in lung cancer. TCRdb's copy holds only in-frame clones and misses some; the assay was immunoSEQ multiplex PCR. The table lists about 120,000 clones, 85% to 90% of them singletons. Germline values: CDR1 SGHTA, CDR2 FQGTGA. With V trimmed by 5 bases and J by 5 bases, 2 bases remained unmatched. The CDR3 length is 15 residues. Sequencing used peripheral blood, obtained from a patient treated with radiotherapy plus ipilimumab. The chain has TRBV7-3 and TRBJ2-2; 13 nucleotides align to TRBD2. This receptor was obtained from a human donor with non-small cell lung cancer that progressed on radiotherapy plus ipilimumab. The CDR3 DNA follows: TGTGCCAGCAGCGTGGGACTAGCGGGGACCGGGGAGCTGTTTTTT. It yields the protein CASSVGLAGTGELFF.